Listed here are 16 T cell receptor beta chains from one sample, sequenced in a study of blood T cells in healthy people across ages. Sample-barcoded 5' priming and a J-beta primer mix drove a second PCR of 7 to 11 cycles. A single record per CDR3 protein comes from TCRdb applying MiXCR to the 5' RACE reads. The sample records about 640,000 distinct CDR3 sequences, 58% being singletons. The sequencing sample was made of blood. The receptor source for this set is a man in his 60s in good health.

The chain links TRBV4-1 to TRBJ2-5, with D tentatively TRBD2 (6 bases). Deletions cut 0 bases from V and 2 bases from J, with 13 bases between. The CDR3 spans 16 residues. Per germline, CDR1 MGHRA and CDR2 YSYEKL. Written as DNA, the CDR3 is TGCGCCAGCAGCCAAGAGCTTAGCGGATGGCAAGAGACCCAGTACTTC. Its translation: CASSQELSGWQETQYF.

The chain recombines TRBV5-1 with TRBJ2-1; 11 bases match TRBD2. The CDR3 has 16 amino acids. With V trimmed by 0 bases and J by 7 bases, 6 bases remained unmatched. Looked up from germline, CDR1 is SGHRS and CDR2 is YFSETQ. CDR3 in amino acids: CASSLEVAGGRNEQFF. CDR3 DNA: TGCGCCAGCAGCTTGGAGGTAGCGGGGGGGCGTAATGAGCAGTTCTTC. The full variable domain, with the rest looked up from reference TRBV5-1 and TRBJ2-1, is KAGVTQTPRYLIKTRGQQVTLSCSPISGHRSVSWYQQTPGQGLQFLFEYFSETQRNKGNFPGRFSGRQFSNSRSEMNVSTLELGDSALYLCASSLEVAGGRNEQFFGPGTRLTVL.

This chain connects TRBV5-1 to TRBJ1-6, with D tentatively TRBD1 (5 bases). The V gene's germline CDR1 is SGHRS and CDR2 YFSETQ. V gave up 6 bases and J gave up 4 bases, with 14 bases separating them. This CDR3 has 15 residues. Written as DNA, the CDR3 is TGCGCCAGCACCCGCGACGGGGGATATAATTCACCCCTCCACTTT. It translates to CASTRDGGYNSPLHF.

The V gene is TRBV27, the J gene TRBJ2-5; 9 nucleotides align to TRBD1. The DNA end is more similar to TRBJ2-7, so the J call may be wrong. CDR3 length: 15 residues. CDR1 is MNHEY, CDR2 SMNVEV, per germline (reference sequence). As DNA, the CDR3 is TGTGCCAGCAGTTCGTCGGGACAGGGAAGAGGCGAGCAGTACTTC. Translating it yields CASSSSGQGRGEQYF.

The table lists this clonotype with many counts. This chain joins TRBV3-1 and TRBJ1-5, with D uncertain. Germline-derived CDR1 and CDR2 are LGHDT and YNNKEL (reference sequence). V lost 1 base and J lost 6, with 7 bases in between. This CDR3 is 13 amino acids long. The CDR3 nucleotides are TGTGCCAGCAGCCAAGGGCTAGGTCAGCCCCAGCATTTT. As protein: CASSQGLGQPQHF.

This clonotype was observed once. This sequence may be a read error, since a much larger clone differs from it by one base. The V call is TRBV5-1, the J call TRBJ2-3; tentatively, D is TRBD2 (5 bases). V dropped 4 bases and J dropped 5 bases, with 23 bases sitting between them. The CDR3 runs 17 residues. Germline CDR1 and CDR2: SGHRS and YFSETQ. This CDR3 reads CASSPNPGTAGEDTQYF. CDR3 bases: TGCGCCAGCAGCCCCAACCCCGGAACCGCGGGTGAAGATACGCAGTATTTT.

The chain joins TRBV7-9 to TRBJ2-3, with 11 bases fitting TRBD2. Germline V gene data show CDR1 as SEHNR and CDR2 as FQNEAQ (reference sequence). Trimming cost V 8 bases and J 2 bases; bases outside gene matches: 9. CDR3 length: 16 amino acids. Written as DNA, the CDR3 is TGTGCCAGCGCTCCACTAGCGGGGGCCATCACAGATACGCAGTATTTT. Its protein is CASAPLAGAITDTQYF.

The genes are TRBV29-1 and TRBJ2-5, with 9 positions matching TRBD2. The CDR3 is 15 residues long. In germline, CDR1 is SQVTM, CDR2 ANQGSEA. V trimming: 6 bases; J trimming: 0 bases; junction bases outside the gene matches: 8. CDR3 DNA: TGCAGCGTCTATATAGGGACTAGCAACCAAGAGACCCAGTACTTC. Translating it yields CSVYIGTSNQETQYF.

CDR3 coding DNA: TGCAGTGGTGAGCGTACTAGCGGCTACAATGAGCAGTTCTTC. Its protein product is CSGERTSGYNEQFF. The rearrangement uses TRBV20-1 and TRBJ2-1, with 8 bases aligning to TRBD2. V lost 7 bases to trimming and J lost 3 bases; unmatched junction nucleotides: 8. Per germline, CDR1 DFQATT and CDR2 SNEGSKA (reference sequence). The CDR3 is 14 residues long.

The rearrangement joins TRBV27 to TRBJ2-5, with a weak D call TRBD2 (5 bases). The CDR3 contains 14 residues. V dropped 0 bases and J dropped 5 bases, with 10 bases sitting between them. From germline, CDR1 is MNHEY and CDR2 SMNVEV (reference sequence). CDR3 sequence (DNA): TGTGCCAGCAGTTTATCCCCCCGGGGTGAGACCCAGTACTTC. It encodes CASSLSPRGETQYF.

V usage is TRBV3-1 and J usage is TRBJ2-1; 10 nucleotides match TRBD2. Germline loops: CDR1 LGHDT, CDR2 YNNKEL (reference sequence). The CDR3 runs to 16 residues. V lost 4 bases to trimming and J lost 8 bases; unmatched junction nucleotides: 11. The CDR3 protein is CASSPRLGLAPDEQFF. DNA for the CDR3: TGTGCCAGCAGCCCCCGACTGGGACTAGCGCCCGATGAGCAGTTCTTC.

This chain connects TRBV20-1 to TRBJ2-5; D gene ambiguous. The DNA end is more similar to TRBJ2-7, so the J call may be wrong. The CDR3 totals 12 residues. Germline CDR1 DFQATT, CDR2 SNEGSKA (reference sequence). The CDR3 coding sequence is TGCAGTGCTAGAGGTGCTGGTAGCGAGCAGTACTTC. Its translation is CSARGAGSEQYF.

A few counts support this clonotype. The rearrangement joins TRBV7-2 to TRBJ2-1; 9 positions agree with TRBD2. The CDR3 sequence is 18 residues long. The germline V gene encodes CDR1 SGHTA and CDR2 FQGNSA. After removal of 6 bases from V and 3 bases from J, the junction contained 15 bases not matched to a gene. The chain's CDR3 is CASSSSAGGNLFYNEQFF. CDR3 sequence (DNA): TGTGCCAGCAGTTCCTCCGCGGGGGGGAACTTGTTCTACAATGAGCAGTTCTTC. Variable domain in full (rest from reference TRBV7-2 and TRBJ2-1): GAGVSQSPSNKVTEKGKDVELRCDPISGHTALYWYRQSLGQGLEFLIYFQGNSAPDKSGLPSDRFSAERTGGSVSTLTIQRTQQEDSAVYLCASSSSAGGNLFYNEQFFGPGTRLTVL.

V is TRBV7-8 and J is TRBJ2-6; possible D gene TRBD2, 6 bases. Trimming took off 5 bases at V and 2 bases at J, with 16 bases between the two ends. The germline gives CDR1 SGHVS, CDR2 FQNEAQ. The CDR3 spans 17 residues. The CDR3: CASSLFGGGPGANVLTF. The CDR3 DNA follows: TGTGCCAGCAGCCTCTTCGGGGGAGGCCCTGGGGCCAACGTCCTGACTTTC.

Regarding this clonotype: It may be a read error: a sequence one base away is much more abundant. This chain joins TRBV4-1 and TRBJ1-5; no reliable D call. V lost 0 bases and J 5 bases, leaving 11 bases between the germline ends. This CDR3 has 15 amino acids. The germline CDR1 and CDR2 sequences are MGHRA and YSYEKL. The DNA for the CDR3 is TGCGCCAGCAGCCAAGATCCGGGAACCGATCAGCCCCAGCATTTT. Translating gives CASSQDPGTDQPQHF.

CDR3 bases: TGCGCCAGCAGCTTTTCGAGCGGGACAGGTACCTACGAGCAGTACTTC. Protein product: CASSFSSGTGTYEQYF. The rearrangement joins TRBV5-1 to TRBJ2-7; maybe TRBD1 (8 bases). CDR1 SGHRS and CDR2 YFSETQ come from the germline V gene. The CDR3 totals 16 residues. V lost 2 bases and J 2 bases, leaving 17 bases between the germline ends. Full variable domain (missing parts from reference TRBV5-1 and TRBJ2-7): KAGVTQTPRYLIKTRGQQVTLSCSPISGHRSVSWYQQTPGQGLQFLFEYFSETQRNKGNFPGRFSGRQFSNSRSEMNVSTLELGDSALYLCASSFSSGTGTYEQYFGPGTRLTVT.